The table lists the clone carrying this T cell receptor (beta chain) with a count of one. Its antigen remains unidentified. The PCR employed 60 Vbeta primers together with 13 Jbeta primers. Generated by immunoSEQ multiplex PCR, the TCRdb table keeps only in-frame clones and is missing some. The sample carries 150,000 or so clones, more than 70% recorded once. The V end lost 0 bases, the J end lost 0 bases, and 12 bases lay between the germline ends. Germline V gene lookup returns CDR1 SGHNT and CDR2 YYREEE (reference sequence). This CDR3 has 17 amino acids. The data are from a study of cytomegalovirus exposure and HLA in healthy donors. Study-wide points: A list of 150 to 200 TCR beta chains associated with cytomegalovirus was given. There were a few CMV-associated chains whose specificity for CMV antigens was confirmed in vitro. TCR beta sequences reportedly predicted most subjects' HLA-A and HLA-B alleles accurately. It was in a later analysis that TCR association rates were seen to vary by HLA locus, highest for DRB1 and lowest for HLA-C.

Sequencing was done on a sample of PBMCs. The source is a male donor in good health and CMV-seronegative. The chain couples TRBV5-4 to TRBJ1-4; D is unclear. The CDR3 spells CASSLGGAPATNEKLFF. The DNA for the CDR3 is TGTGCCAGCAGCTTGGGAGGCGCTCCTGCAACTAATGAAAAACTGTTTTTT.